This T cell receptor (beta chain) was documented in a study of tumor-infiltrating lymphocytes in primary liver carcinoma. Regarding the study as a whole: Tumor-adjacent and tumor-blood pairs overlapped less than tumor region pairs did.

Worth noting for this clonotype: Its antigen is unknown. The missing conserved phenylalanine or tryptophan at the end of this CDR3 makes a read error likely.

The CDR3 is 13 amino acids. Trimming pared 3 bases from V and 6 bases from J, leaving 12 bases between. Looked up from germline, CDR1 is MGHDK and CDR2 is SYGVNS. The blood RNA (from unsorted whole blood) was obtained, and germline DNA was also extracted. The template, around 520 ng total RNA, yielded TCR beta cDNA made with a constant-region primer. Sequencing libraries for TCR beta derived from three nested multiplex PCR rounds that used slightly modified ARM-PCR. Amplification in the first two PCR rounds was performed using TRBV1-TRBV30 forward primers and a C-beta reverse primer for roughly 9 cycles each. Via MiXCR, TCRdb re-called the multiplex PCR reads, giving one row per CDR3 protein. The sample records 300,000 to 350,000 distinct CDR3 sequences, more than 55% being singletons.

The sample consisted of peripheral blood. The sequence was collected from a young woman with primary liver carcinoma and hepatitis B virus infection. This chain links TRBV25-1 with TRBJ2-7; D is undetermined. The DNA for the CDR3 is TGTGCCAGCAGTGACCCCCTGGACCCCGAGCAGTACTGC. The encoded protein is CASSDPLDPEQYC.